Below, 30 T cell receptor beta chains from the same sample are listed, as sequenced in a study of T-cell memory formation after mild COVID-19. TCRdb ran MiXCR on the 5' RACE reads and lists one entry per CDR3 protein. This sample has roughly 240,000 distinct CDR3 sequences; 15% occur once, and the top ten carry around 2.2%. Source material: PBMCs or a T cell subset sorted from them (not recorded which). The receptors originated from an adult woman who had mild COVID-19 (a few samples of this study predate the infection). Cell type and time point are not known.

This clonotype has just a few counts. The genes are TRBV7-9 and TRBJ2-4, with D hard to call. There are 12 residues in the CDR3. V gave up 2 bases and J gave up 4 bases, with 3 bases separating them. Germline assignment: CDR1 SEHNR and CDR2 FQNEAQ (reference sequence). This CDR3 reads CASSLNKNIQYF. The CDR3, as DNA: TGTGCCAGCAGCTTAAATAAAAACATTCAGTACTTC.

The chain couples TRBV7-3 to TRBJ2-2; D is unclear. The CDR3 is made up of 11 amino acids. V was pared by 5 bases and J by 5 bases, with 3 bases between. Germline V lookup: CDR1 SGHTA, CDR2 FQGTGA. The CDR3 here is CASSTTGELFF. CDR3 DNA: TGTGCCAGCAGCACGACCGGGGAGCTGTTTTTT.

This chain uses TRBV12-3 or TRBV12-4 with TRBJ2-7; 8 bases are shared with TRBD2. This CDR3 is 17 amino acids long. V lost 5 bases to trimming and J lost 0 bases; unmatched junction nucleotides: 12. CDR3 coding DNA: TGTGCCAGCAGTCGGCACTCGGGAGGGCGGAGCTCCTACGAGCAGTACTTC. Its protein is CASSRHSGGRSSYEQYF.

The DNA for the CDR3 is TGTGCCAGCAGCTTCGCCCCAGGCTCTGGGGCCAACGTCCTGACTTTC. Its protein is CASSFAPGSGANVLTF. The V and J genes are TRBV3-1 and TRBJ2-6; no reliable D call. Germline CDR1 is LGHDT and CDR2 is YNNKEL (reference sequence). Trimming took off 5 bases at V and 0 bases at J, with 11 bases between the two ends. This CDR3 is 16 amino acids long.

Here the CDR3 reads CATSEGGRGPVDTQYF. In DNA form, the CDR3 reads TGTGCCACCAGCGAGGGGGGCAGGGGGCCCGTAGATACGCAGTATTTT. The gene calls are TRBV15 and TRBJ2-3; 8 nucleotides align to TRBD1. The CDR3 totals 16 residues. V trimming: 5 bases; J trimming: 5 bases; junction bases outside the gene matches: 12. Germline V gene data show CDR1 as LNHNV and CDR2 as YYDKDF (reference sequence).

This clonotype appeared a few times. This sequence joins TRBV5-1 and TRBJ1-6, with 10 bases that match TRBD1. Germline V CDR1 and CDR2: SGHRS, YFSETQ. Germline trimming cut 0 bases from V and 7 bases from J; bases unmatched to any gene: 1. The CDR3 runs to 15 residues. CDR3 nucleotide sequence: TGCGCCAGCAGCTTGGGACAGGGGGCGAATTCACCCCTCCACTTT. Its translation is CASSLGQGANSPLHF.

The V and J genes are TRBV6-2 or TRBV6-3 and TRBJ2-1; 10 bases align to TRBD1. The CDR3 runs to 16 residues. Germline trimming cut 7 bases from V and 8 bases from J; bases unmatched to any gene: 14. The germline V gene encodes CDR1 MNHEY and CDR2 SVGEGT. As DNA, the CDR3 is TGTGCCAGCACTCCTATCCGGGACAGGGGAGGGGATGAGCAGTTCTTC. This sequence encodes CASTPIRDRGGDEQFF.

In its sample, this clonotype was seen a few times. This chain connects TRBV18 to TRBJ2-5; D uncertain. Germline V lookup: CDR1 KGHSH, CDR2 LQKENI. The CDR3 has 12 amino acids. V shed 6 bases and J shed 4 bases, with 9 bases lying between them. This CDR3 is CASSAAGETQYF. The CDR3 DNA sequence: TGTGCCAGCTCCGCAGCAGGAGAGACCCAGTACTTC.

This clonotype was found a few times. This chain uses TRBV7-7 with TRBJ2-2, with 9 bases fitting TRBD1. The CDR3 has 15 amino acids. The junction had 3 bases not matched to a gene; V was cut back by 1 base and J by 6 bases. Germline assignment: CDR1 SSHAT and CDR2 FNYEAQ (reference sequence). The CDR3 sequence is CASSLGTGAPGELFF. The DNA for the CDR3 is TGTGCCAGCAGCTTAGGGACAGGGGCCCCCGGGGAGCTGTTTTTT.

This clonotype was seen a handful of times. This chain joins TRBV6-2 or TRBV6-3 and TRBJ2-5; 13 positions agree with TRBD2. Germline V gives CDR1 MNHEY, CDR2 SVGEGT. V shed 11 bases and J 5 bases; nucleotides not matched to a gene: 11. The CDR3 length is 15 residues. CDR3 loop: CAQRRTSGSGETQYF. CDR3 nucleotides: TGTGCCCAGAGACGGACTAGCGGGAGCGGCGAGACCCAGTACTTC.

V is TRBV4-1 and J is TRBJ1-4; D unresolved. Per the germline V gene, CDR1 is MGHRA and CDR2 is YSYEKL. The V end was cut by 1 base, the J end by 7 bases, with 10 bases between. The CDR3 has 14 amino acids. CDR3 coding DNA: TGCGCCAGCAGCCAAGTGGCCTCGATTGAAAAACTGTTTTTT. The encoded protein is CASSQVASIEKLFF.

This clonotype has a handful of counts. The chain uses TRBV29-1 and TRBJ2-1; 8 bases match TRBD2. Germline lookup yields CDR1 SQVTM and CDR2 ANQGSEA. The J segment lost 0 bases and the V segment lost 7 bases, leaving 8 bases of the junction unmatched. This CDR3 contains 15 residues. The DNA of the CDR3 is TGCAGCGGAAGCGGGAGCCCCGGCTCCTACAATGAGCAGTTCTTC. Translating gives CSGSGSPGSYNEQFF.

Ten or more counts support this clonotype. The CDR3 coding sequence is TGCAGCGTCCGGAGCCAGCGGTACACCGGGGAGCTGTTTTTT. Residues: CSVRSQRYTGELFF. This sequence joins TRBV29-1 and TRBJ2-2, with D perhaps TRBD2 (5 bases). CDR1 is SQVTM, CDR2 ANQGSEA, per germline. The germline V and J ends were trimmed by 6 bases and 3 bases, with 14 bases remaining between them. This CDR3 is 14 amino acids long.

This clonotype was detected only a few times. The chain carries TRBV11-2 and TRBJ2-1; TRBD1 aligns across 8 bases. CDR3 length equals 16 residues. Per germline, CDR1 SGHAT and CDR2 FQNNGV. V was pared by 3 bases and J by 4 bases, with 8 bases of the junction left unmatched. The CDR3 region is CASSFLQGGVYNEQFF. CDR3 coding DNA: TGTGCCAGCAGCTTTTTACAGGGGGGAGTTTACAATGAGCAGTTCTTC. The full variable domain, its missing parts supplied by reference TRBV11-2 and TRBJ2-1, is EAGVAQSPRYKIIEKRQSVAFWCNPISGHATLYWYQQILGQGPKLLIQFQNNGVVDDSQLPKDRFSAERLKGVDSTLKIQPAKLEDSAVYLCASSFLQGGVYNEQFFGPGTRLTVL.

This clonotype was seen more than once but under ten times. The CDR3 region has the DNA TGTGCCAGCAGCGTGGACAGTAACTATGGCTACACCTTC. The encoded protein is CASSVDSNYGYTF. The chain employs TRBV5-5 and TRBJ1-2; D is perhaps TRBD1 (6 bases). Trimming took 4 bases from V and 1 from J, leaving 8 bases between them. This CDR3 has 13 residues. From germline, CDR1 is SGHKS and CDR2 YYEKEE (reference sequence).

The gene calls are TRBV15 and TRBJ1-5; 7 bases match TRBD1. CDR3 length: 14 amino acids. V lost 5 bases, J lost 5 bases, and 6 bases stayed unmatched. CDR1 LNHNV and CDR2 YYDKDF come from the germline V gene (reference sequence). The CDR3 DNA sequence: TGTGCCACCAGCTCTGACAGGGTTGATCAGCCCCAGCATTTT. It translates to CATSSDRVDQPQHF.

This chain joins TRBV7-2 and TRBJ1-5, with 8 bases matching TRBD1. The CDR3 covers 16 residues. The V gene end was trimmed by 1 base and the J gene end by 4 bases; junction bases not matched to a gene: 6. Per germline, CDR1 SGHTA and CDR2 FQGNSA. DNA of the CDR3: TGTGCCAGCAGCTTAGTGGGACAGGTGCCGAATCAGCCCCAGCATTTT. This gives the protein CASSLVGQVPNQPQHF.

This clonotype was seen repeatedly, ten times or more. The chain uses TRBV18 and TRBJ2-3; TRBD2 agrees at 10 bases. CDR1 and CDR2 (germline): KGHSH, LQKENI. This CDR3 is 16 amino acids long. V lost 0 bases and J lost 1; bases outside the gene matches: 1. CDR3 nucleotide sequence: TGTGCCAGCTCACCACCCGGGACTAGCGGCACAGATACGCAGTATTTT. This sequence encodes CASSPPGTSGTDTQYF.

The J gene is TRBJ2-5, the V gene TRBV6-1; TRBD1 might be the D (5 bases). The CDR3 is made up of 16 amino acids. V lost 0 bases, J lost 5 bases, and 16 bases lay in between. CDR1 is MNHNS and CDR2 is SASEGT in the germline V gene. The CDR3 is CASSEAWGLASETQYF. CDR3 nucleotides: TGTGCCAGCAGTGAAGCTTGGGGCTTGGCGTCGGAGACCCAGTACTTC.

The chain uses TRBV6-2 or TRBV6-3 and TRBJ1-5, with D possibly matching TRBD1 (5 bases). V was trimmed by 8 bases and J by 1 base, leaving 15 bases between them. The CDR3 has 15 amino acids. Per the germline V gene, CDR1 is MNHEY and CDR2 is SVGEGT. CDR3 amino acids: CASRHSGGSNQPQHF. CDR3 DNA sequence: TGTGCCAGCCGCCACTCGGGGGGGAGCAATCAGCCCCAGCATTTT.

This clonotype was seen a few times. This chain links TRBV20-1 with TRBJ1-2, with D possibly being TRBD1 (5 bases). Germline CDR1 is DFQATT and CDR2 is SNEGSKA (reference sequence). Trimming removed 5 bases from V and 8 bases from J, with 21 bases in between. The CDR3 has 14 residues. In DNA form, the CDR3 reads TGCAGTGCTGACCGGGGCCGTCAGAGGGGAGGCTACACCTTC. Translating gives CSADRGRQRGGYTF.

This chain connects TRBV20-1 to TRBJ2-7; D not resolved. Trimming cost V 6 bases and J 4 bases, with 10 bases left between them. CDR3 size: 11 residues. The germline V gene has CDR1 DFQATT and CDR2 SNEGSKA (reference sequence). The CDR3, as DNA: TGCAGTGCCCAGGACGGATACGAGCAGTACTTC. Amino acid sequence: CSAQDGYEQYF.

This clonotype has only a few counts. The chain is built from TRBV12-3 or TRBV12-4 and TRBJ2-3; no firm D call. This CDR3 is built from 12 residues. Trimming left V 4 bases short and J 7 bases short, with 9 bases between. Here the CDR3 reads CASSSPGNTQYF. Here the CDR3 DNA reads TGTGCCAGCAGTTCCCCCGGCAATACGCAGTATTTT.

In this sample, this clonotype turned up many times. The CDR3 DNA reads TGTGCCAGCTCACCAGTTCTTAGCGGGAGGGCCCGCCATGGTGAGCAGTTCTTC. This sequence encodes CASSPVLSGRARHGEQFF. The chain couples TRBV18 to TRBJ2-1; 11 nucleotides match TRBD2. The CDR3 length is 18 residues. Trimming at V came to 2 bases and at J to 9 bases, leaving 15 bases not matched to a gene. Germline-derived CDR1 and CDR2 are KGHSH and LQKENI.

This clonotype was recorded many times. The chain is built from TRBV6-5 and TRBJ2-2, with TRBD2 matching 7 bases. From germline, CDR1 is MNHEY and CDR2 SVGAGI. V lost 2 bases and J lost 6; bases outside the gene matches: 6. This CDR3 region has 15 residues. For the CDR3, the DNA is TGTGCCAGCAGTTACGGCGGGGGTTTCTCCGGGGAGCTGTTTTTT. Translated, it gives CASSYGGGFSGELFF.

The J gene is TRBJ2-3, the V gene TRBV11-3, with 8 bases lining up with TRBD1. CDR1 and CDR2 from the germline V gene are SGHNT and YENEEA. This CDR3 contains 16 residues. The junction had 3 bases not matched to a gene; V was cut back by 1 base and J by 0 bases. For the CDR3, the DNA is TGTGCCAGCAGCTTAGCAGGGGGCCAGAGCACAGATACGCAGTATTTT. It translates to CASSLAGGQSTDTQYF.

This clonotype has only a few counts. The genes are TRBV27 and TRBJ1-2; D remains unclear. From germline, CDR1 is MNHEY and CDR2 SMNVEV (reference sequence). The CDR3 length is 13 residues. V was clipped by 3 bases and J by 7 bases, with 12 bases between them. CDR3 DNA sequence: TGTGCCAGCAGTTTGCGGGAAGGACGTGGCTACACCTTC. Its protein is CASSLREGRGYTF.

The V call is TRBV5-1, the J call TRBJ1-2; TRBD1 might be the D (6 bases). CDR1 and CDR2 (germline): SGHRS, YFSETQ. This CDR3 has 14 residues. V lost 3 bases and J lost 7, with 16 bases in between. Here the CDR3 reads CASSSRNRVSGYTF. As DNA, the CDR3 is TGCGCCAGCAGCTCCCGTAACAGGGTTTCTGGCTACACCTTC.

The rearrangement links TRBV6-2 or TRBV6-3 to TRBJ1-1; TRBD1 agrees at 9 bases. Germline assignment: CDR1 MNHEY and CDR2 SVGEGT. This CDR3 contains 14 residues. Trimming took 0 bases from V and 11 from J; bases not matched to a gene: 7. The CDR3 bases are TGTGCCAGCAGTTACTCGGGGACAGGGATCCGGGCTTTCTTT. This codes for CASSYSGTGIRAFF.

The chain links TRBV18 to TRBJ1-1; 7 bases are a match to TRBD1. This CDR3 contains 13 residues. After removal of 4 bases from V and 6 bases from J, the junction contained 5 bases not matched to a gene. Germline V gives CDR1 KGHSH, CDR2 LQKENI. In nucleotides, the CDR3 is TGTGCCAGCTCACGCGACAGGGAATCTGAAGCTTTCTTT. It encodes CASSRDRESEAFF. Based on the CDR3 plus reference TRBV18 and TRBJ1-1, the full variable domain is NAGVMQNPRHLVRRRGQEARLRCSPMKGHSHVYWYRQLPEEGLKFMVYLQKENIIDESGMPKERFSAEFPKEGPSILRIQQVVRGDSAAYFCASSRDRESEAFFGQGTRLTVV.